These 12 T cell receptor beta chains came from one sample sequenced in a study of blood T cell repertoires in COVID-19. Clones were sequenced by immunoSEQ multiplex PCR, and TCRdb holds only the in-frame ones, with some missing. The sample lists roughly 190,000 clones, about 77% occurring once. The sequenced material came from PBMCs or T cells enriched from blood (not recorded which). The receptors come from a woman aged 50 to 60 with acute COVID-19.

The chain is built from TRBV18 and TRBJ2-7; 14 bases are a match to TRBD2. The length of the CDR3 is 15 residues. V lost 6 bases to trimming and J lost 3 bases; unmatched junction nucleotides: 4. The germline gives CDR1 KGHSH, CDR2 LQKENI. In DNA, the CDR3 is TGTGCCAGCTCTGGACTAGCGGGGGGCTTCTACGAGCAGTACGTC. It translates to CASSGLAGGFYEQYV.

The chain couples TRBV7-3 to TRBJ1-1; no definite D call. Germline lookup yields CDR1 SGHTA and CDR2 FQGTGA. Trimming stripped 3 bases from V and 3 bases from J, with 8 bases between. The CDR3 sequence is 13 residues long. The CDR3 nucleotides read TGTGCCAGCAGCTTTGTCCAGGACACTGAAGCTTTCTTT. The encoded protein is CASSFVQDTEAFF.

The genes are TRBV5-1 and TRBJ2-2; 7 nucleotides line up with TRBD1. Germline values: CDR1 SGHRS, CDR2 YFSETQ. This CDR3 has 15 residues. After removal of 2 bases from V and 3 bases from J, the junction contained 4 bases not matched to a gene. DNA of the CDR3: TGCGCCAGCAGCTTATACAGGGGTTACACCGGGGAGCTGTTTTTT. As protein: CASSLYRGYTGELFF.

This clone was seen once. CDR3 sequence: CASRRDRSYNEQFF. Here the CDR3 DNA reads TGTGCCAGCCGCCGGGACAGGTCCTACAATGAGCAGTTCTTC. The rearrangement uses TRBV2 and TRBJ2-1; 8 bases match TRBD1. V trimming: 8 bases; J trimming: 1 base; junction bases outside the gene matches: 4. CDR1 and CDR2 (germline): SNHLY, FYNNEI. CDR3 length equals 14 residues.

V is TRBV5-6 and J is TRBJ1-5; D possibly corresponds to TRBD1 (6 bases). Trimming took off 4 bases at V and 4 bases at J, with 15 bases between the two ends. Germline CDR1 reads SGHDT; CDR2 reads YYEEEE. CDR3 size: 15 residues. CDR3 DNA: TGTGCCAGCAGCCTGCAGGGGCAAGTTAATCAGCCCCAGCATTTT. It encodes CASSLQGQVNQPQHF.

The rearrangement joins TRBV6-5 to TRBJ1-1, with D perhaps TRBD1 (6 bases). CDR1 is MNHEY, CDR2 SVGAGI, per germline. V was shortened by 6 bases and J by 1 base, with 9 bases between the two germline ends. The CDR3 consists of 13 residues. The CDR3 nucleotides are TGTGCCAGCAGGCCGGGACAGAACACTGAAGCTTTCTTT. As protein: CASRPGQNTEAFF.

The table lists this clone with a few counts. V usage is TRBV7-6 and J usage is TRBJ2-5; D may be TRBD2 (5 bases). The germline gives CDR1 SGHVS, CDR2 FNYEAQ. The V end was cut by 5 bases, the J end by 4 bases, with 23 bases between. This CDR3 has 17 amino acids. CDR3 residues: CASSLGSSHAGVETQYF. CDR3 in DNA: TGTGCCAGCAGCCTAGGCAGTTCTCACGCGGGTGTAGAGACCCAGTACTTC.

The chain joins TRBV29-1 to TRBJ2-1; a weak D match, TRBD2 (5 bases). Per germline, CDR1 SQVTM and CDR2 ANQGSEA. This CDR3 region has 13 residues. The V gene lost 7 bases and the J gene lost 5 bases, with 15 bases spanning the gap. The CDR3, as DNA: TGCAGCGGTACCAACATGCGGGACAATGAGCAGTTCTTC. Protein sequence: CSGTNMRDNEQFF.

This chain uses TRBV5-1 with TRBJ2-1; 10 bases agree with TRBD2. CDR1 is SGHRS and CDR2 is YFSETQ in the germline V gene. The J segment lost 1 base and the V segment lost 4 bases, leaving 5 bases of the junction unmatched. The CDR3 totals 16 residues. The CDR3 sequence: CASSSSGGNSYNEQFF. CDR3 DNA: TGCGCCAGCAGCAGTAGCGGGGGGAATTCCTACAATGAGCAGTTCTTC. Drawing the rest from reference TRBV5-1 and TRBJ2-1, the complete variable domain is KAGVTQTPRYLIKTRGQQVTLSCSPISGHRSVSWYQQTPGQGLQFLFEYFSETQRNKGNFPGRFSGRQFSNSRSEMNVSTLELGDSALYLCASSSSGGNSYNEQFFGPGTRLTVL.

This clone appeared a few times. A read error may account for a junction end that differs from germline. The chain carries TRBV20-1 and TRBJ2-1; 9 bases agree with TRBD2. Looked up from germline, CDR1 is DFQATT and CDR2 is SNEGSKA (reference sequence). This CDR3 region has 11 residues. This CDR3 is CSASGRGGMVF. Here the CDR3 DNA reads TGCAGTGCTAGTGGGCGGGGGGGCATGGTCTTC.

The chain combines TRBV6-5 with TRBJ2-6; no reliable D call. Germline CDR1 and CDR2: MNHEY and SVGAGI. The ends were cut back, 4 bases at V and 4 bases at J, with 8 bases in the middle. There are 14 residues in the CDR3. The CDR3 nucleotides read TGTGCCAGCAGTTCTACCTTCGGGGCCAACGTCCTGACTTTC. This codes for CASSSTFGANVLTF.

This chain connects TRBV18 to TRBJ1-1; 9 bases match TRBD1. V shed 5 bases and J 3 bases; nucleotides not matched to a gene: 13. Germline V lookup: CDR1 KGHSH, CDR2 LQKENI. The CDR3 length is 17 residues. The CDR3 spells CASSSFTGGKRDTEAFF. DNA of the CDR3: TGTGCCAGCTCAAGCTTTACAGGGGGCAAGAGGGACACTGAAGCTTTCTTT.